The TCR beta chain under discussion was sequenced for a study of CD8+ T cells in alopecia areata. Study context: Severity in treated patients was scored by percentage of scalp area affected. Study-wide points: Patients shared TCRs less clearly than mice did, possibly owing to HLA.

This clone was seen a handful of times. The antigen remains unidentified. Between the trimmed V and J ends, which lost 1 base and 5 bases, there was a span of 12 bases. CDR1 is SEHNR, CDR2 FQNEAQ, per germline (reference sequence). CDR3 length: 15 amino acids. Reverse transcribed after extraction, RNA yielded cDNA as the sequencing template. TCRdb keeps only in-frame clones here, not all; method: immunoSEQ multiplex PCR. The table records over 150,000 clones, about 55% of them present only once. Sample treatment: oral pan-JAK inhibitor, 5-10 mg twice daily. V usage is TRBV7-9 and J usage is TRBJ2-1; TRBD1 might be the D (5 bases). Sample: CD8+ T cells sorted from blood, taken at week 24, from a patient treated with tofacitinib. This TCR was recovered from a human donor with alopecia areata. CDR3 bases: TGTGCCAGCAGCTTAGTTTTAGGGGCACACAATGAGCAGTTCTTC. Encoded protein: CASSLVLGAHNEQFF.